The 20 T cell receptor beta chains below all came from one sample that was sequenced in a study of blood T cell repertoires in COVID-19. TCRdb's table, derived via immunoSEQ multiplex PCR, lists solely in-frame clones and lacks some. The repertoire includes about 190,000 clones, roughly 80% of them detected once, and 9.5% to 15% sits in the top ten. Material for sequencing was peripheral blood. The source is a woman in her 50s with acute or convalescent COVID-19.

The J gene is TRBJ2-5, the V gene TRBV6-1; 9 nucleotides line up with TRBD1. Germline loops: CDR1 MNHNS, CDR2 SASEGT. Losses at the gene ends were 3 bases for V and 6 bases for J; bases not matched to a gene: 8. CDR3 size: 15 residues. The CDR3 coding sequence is TGTGCCAGCAGTGACCCGGGACAGGGCAGGAAGACCCAGTACTTC. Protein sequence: CASSDPGQGRKTQYF.

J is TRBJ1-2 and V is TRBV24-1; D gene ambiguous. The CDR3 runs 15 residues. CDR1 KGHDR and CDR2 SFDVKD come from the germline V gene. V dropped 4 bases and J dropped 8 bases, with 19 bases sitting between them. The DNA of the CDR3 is TGTGCCACCAGTGACTCCAACGGACGGAGCGGGGGCTACACCTTC. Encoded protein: CATSDSNGRSGGYTF.

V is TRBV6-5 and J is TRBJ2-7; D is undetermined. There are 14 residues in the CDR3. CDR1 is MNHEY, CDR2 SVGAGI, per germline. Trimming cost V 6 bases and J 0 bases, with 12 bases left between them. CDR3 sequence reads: CASSSGPSSYEQYF. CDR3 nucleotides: TGTGCCAGCAGCTCAGGTCCATCCTCCTACGAGCAGTACTTC.

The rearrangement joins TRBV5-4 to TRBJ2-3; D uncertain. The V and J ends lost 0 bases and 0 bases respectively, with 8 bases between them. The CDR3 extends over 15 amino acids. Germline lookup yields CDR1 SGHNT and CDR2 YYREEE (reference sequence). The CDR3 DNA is TGTGCCAGCAGCTTGGGGAGCCAGAGCACAGATACGCAGTATTTT. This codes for CASSLGSQSTDTQYF.

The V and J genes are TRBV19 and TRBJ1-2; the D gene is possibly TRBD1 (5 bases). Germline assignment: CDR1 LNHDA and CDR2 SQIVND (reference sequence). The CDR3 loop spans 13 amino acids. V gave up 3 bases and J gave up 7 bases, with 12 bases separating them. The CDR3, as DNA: TGTGCCAGTAGTATCGTAAGGGGCGGTGGCTACACCTTC. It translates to CASSIVRGGGYTF.

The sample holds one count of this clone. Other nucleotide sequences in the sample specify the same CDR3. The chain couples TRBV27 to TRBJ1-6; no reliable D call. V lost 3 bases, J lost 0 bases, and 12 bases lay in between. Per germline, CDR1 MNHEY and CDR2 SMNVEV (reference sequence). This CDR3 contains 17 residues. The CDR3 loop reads CASSFNPLSSYNSPLHF. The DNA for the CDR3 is TGTGCCAGCAGTTTTAACCCGCTCAGCTCCTATAATTCACCCCTCCACTTT.

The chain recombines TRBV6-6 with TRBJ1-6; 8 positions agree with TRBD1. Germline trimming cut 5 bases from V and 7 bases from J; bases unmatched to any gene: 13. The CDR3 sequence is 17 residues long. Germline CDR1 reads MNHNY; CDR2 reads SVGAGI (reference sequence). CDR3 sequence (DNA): TGTGCCAGCAGTCAGACCCCCGGACAGGGTAGAAATTCACCCCTCCACTTT. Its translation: CASSQTPGQGRNSPLHF.

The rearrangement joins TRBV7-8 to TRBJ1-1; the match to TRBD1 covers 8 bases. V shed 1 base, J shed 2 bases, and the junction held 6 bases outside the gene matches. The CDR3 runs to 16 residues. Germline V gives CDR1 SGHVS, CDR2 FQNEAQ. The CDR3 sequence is CASSLVGQGANTEAFF. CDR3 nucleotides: TGTGCCAGCAGCTTAGTTGGACAGGGAGCCAACACTGAAGCTTTCTTT.

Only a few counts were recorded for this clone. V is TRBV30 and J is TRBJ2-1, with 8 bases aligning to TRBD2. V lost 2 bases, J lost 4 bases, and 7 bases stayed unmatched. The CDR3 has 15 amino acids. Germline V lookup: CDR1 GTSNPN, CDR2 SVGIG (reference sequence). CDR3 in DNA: TGTGCCTGGAGTAGCGAGCGGGGGCCGTACAATGAGCAGTTCTTC. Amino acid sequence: CAWSSERGPYNEQFF.

The CDR3 coding sequence is TGTGCCACCAGTGACGGGGACAGAAACACCATATATTTT. It translates to CATSDGDRNTIYF. J is TRBJ1-3 and V is TRBV24-1, with D perhaps TRBD1 (6 bases). V dropped 4 bases and J dropped 5 bases, with 8 bases sitting between them. The CDR3 runs to 13 residues. Germline CDR1 is KGHDR and CDR2 is SFDVKD.

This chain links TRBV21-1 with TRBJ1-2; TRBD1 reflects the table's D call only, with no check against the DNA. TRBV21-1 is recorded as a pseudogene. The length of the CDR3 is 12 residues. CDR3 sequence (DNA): TGTGCCAGCAGTGACAGGGAATCTGGCTACACCTTC. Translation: CASSDRESGYTF.

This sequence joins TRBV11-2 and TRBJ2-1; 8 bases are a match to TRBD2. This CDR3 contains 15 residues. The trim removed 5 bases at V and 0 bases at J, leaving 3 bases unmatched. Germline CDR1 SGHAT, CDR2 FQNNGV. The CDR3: CASSGGGLSYNEQFF. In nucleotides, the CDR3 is TGTGCCAGCAGCGGCGGGGGGCTCTCCTACAATGAGCAGTTCTTC.

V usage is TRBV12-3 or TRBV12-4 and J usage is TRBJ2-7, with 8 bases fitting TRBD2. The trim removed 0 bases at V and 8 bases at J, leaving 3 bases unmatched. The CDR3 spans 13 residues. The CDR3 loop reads CASSLAGGVQQYF. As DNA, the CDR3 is TGTGCCAGCAGTTTAGCCGGGGGGGTGCAGCAGTACTTC.

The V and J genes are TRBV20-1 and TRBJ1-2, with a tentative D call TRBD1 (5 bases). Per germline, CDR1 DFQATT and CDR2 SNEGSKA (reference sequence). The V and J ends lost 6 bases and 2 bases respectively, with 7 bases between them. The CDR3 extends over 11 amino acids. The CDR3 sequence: CSAWTNYGYTF. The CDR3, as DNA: TGCAGTGCCTGGACAAACTATGGCTACACCTTC.

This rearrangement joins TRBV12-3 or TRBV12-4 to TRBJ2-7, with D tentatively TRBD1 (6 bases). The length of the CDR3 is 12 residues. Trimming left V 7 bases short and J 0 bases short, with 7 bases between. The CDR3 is CASMDSSYEQYF. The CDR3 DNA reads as TGTGCCAGCATGGACAGCTCCTACGAGCAGTACTTC.

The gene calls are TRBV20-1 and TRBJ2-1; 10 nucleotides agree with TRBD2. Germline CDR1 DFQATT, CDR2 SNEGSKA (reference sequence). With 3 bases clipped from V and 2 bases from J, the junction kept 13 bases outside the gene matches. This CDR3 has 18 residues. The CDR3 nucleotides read TGCAGTGCTAGTGCCGTCTCAATGACTAGCGGGCCCTACAATGAGCAGTTCTTC. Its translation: CSASAVSMTSGPYNEQFF.

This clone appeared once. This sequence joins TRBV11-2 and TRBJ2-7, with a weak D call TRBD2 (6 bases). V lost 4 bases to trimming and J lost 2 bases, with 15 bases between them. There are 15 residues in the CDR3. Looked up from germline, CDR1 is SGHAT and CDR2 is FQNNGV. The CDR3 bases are TGTGCCAGCAGCTCTAGGAGCGGGCATCCCTACGAGCAGTACTTC. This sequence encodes CASSSRSGHPYEQYF.

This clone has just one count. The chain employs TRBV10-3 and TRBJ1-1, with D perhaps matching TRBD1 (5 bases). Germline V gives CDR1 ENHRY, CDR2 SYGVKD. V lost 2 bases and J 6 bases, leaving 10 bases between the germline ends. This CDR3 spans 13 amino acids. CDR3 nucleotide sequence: TGTGCCATCAGTGAGAGACAGACCTCTGAAGCTTTCTTT. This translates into CAISERQTSEAFF.

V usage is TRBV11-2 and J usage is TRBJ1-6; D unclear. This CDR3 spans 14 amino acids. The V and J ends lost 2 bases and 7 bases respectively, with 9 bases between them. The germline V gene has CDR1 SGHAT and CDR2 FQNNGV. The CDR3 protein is CASSLPGLNSPLHF. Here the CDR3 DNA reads TGTGCCAGCAGCTTACCAGGCCTAAATTCACCCCTCCACTTT.

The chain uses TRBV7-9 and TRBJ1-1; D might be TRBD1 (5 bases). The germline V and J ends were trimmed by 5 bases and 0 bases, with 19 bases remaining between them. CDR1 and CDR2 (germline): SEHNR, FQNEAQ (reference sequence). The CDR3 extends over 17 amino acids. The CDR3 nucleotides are TGTGCCAGCAGCCCCTCAGGGTGGAGCCGTCTGAACACTGAAGCTTTCTTT. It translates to CASSPSGWSRLNTEAFF.